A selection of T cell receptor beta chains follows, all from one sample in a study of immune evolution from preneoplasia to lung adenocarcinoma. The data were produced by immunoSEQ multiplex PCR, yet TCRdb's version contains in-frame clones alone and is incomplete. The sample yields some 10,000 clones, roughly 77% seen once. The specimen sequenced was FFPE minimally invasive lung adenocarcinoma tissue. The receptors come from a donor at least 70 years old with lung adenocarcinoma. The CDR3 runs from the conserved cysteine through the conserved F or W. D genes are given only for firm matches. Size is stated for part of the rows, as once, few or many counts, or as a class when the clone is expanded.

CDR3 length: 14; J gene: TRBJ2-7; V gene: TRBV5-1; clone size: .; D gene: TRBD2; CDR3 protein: CASRLAGEPYEQYF; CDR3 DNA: TGCGCCAGCAGGCTAGCGGGAGAGCCCTACGAGCAGTACTTC
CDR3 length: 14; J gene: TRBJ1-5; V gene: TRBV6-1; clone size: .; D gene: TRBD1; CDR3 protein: CASSEQGVGQPQHF; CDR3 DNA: TGTGCCAGCAGTGAGCAGGGGGTGGGCCAGCCCCAGCATTTT
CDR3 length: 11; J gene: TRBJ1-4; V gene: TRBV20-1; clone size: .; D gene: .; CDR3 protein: CSARINEKLFF; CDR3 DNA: TGCAGTGCTAGAATTAATGAAAAACTGTTTTTT
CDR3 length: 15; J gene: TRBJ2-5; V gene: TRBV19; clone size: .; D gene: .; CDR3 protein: CASSRNRGIQETQYF; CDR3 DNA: TGTGCCAGTAGTAGAAATAGAGGGATTCAAGAGACCCAGTACTTC
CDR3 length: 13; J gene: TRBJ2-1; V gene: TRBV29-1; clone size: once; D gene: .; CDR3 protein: CSVAQSPRDEQFF; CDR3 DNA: TGCAGCGTCGCCCAATCCCCTAGGGATGAGCAGTTCTTC
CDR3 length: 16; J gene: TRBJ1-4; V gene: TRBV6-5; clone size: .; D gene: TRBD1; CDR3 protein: CASSYDTGTVWEKLFF; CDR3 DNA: TGTGCCAGCAGTTACGATACTGGGACAGTGTGGGAAAAACTGTTTTTT
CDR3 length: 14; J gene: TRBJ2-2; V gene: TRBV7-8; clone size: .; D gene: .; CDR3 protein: CALRSSGNTGELFF; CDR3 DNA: TGTGCCCTGAGGAGTAGCGGGAACACCGGGGAGCTGTTTTTT
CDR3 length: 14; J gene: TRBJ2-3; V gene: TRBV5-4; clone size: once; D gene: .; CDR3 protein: CASSPNPFTDTQYF; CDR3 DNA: TGTGCCAGCAGCCCCAACCCCTTCACAGATACGCAGTATTTT
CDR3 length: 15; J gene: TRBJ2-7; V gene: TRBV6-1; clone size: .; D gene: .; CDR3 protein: CASRARDPEGNEQYF; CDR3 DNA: TGTGCCAGCAGAGCCCGGGACCCCGAAGGAAACGAGCAGTACTTC
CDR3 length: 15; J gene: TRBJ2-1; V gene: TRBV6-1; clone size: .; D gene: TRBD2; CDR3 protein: CASSEGTSGSNEQFF; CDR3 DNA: TGTGCCAGCAGTGAAGGGACTAGCGGGAGCAATGAGCAGTTCTTC
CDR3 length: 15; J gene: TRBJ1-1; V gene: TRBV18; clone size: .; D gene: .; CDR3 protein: CASSRQDSGSSDAFF; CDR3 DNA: TGTGCCAGCTCACGACAAGATTCGGGGTCCTCTGACGCTTTCTTT
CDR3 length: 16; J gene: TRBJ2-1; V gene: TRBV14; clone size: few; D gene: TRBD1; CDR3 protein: CASSQTTGTGGNEQFF; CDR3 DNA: TGTGCCAGCAGCCAGACGACCGGGACAGGGGGCAATGAGCAGTTCTTC